This T cell receptor beta chain was obtained from a study of blood T cell repertoires in COVID-19. Study in general: The origin of the acute and convalescent COVID-19 samples was the United States, Italy and Spain. T cells, B-cell-depleted T cells, or PBMCs provided the cDNA or gDNA that served as material.

In the study's own analysis: Reference gene primer amplification gave nucleated cell count estimates. Sequencing was performed with immunoSEQ multiplex PCR; in TCRdb, only in-frame clones are kept and a portion is missing. V, J and clone size are taken as reported in that table, and D and trimming were inferred from the DNA itself. The sample records over 70,000 clones, roughly 85% being singletons. V lost 5 bases to trimming and J lost 8 bases, with 18 bases between them. Germline CDR1 is MDHEN and CDR2 is SYDVKM. This CDR3 has 15 amino acids. What was sequenced was peripheral blood. The sequence was collected from an elderly man with acute or convalescent COVID-19. The genes are TRBV28 and TRBJ1-4, with TRBD1 as a possible D gene (5 bases). The CDR3 sequence is CASSAPGRGGEKLFF. The CDR3 nucleotides read TGTGCCAGCAGTGCACCGGGACGTGGGGGGGAAAAACTGTTTTTT.